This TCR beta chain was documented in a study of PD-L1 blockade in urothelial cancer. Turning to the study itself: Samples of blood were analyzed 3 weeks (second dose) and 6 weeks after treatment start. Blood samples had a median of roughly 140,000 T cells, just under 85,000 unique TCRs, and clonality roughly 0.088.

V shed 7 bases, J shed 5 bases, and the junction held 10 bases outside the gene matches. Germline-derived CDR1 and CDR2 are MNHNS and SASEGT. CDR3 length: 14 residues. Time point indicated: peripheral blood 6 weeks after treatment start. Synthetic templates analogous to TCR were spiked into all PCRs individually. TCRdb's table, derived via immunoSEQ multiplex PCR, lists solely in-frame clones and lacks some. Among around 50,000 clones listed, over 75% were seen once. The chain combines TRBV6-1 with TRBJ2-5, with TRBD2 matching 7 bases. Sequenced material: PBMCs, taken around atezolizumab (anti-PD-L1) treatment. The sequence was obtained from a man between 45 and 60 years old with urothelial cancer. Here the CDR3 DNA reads TGTGCCAGCAAGGTGGGCGGGAGCGGGGAGACCCAGTACTTC. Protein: CASKVGGSGETQYF.